This paragraph reports one T cell receptor beta chain. The antigen is unknown. Researchers ran the PCR with 60 Vbeta and 13 Jbeta primers. Only in-frame clones appear in the TCRdb table, and some are missing; sequencing was by immunoSEQ multiplex PCR. Its table lists some 200,000 clones. These data are taken from a study of cytomegalovirus exposure and HLA in healthy donors. General study findings and limits: Within the data, a cluster of highly shared sequence variants was likely a sequencing artifact.

This CDR3 is built from 17 residues. V gave up 6 bases and J gave up 8 bases; unmatched junction bases: 18. V and J are TRBV6-7 and TRBJ1-4, with 7 bases identical to TRBD1. TRBV6-7 is identified as an open reading frame with a role that is uncertain. This TCR derives from a boy aged 5 to 17 in good health and CMV-seronegative. Sequences were obtained from PBMCs. The CDR3 here is CASRPSLLTGVAEKLFF. The CDR3 DNA reads as TGTGCCAGCAGACCCTCGCTCCTCACAGGGGTAGCCGAAAAACTGTTTTTT.